Following are 5 T cell receptor beta chains from one sample sequenced in a study of blood T cells in healthy people across ages. Together with a sample-barcoded 5' primer, a J-beta primer mix was included in a second PCR lasting about 7 to 12 cycles. MiXCR, run by TCRdb on the 5' RACE reads, gives a single entry per CDR3 protein. The sample carries about 1.6 million distinct CDR3 sequences, roughly a third recorded once. Sequencing used blood. The receptors were gathered from a woman between 25 and 40 years old in good health.

The chain is built from TRBV7-2 and TRBJ2-3; D is undetermined. V lost 4 bases, J lost 2 bases, and 13 bases lay in between. Germline V CDR1 and CDR2: SGHTA, FQGNSA. This CDR3 is 15 amino acids long. In DNA, the CDR3 is TGTGCCAGCAGCTGCGACGGCCAACCCACAGATACGCAGTATTTT. As protein: CASSCDGQPTDTQYF.

This clonotype was observed once. A much larger clonotype is one base distant, so this may be a read error. The V gene is TRBV12-3 or TRBV12-4, the J gene TRBJ2-5; the D gene is possibly TRBD2 (5 bases). This CDR3 region has 13 residues. The CDR3 nucleotides read TGTGTCAGCACCCGGGGAGCATGGGAGACCCAGTACTTC. It is translated as CVSTRGAWETQYF.

The rearrangement links TRBV5-1 to TRBJ1-2, with TRBD1 as a possible D gene (6 bases). Trimming left V 4 bases short and J 4 bases short, with 11 bases between. This CDR3 is 13 amino acids long. The V gene's germline CDR1 is SGHRS and CDR2 YFSETQ. The CDR3 region has the DNA TGCGCCAGCAGCCTGAGGACAGCCTATGGCTACACCTTC. It is translated as CASSLRTAYGYTF. Complete variable domain (other parts from reference TRBV5-1 and TRBJ1-2): KAGVTQTPRYLIKTRGQQVTLSCSPISGHRSVSWYQQTPGQGLQFLFEYFSETQRNKGNFPGRFSGRQFSNSRSEMNVSTLELGDSALYLCASSLRTAYGYTFGSGTRLTVV.

This chain links TRBV2 with TRBJ1-1; no definite D call. The CDR3 has 13 residues. CDR1 is SNHLY, CDR2 FYNNEI, per germline. Between the trimmed V and J ends, which lost 2 bases and 8 bases, there was a span of 12 bases. CDR3 DNA: TGTGCCAGCAGTGAAAGGGAAGACCGCGAAGCTTTCTTT. Protein: CASSEREDREAFF.

The J gene is TRBJ1-1, the V gene TRBV6-1; D remains unclear. V was pared by 7 bases and J by 1 base, with 10 bases between. The CDR3 length is 13 residues. The germline V gene encodes CDR1 MNHNS and CDR2 SASEGT. This CDR3 reads CASIRRGNTEAFF. CDR3 bases: TGTGCCAGCATCCGACGGGGGAACACTGAAGCTTTCTTT.